This is a list of T cell receptor beta chains from one sample in a study of T cell responses to AZD1222 COVID-19 vaccine. Assay used: immunoSEQ multiplex PCR; TCRdb lists only in-frame clones, some missing. Here the sample spans 95,000 to 150,000 clones, 85% to 95% being singletons. Material: peripheral blood, obtained on day 0 of AZD1222 vaccination. The receptors were gathered from an adult in good health. Each CDR3 is given with its conserved first and last residue. The D gene is left open where the match is weak. Not all rows give a size; the values are once, few, many and, for expanded clones, a class.

J gene | clone size | V gene | D gene | CDR3 DNA | CDR3 protein
TRBJ1-2 | - | TRBV5-1 | - | TGCGCCAGCAGCTTTTCGTTGGGGGAGGGCTATGGCTACACCTTC | CASSFSLGEGYGYTF
TRBJ1-2 | - | TRBV6-7 | - | TGTGCCAGCAGTCGCCCTATCGGACTCGAGGGCTACACCTTC | CASSRPIGLEGYTF
TRBJ1-1 | - | TRBV19 | TRBD1 | TGTGCCAGTATTGACAGGGGGAACACTGAAGCTTTCTTT | CASIDRGNTEAFF
TRBJ2-3 | - | TRBV11-3 | - | TGTGCCAGCAGCATGGGTCTAAGGCCAGATACGCAGTATTTT | CASSMGLRPDTQYF
TRBJ2-4 | - | TRBV5-1 | - | TGCGCCAGCAGCTTGGGAGGCCAGCAAAAAAACATTCAGTACTTC | CASSLGGQQKNIQYF
TRBJ1-3 | once | TRBV19 | - | TGTGCCAGCGAGGGAAACACCATATATTTT | CASEGNTIYF
TRBJ2-3 | - | TRBV11-2 | - | TGTGCCAGCAGCTTGTGGAGGGGCCCATCCCGGGATACGCAGTATTTT | CASSLWRGPSRDTQYF
TRBJ1-3 | - | TRBV5-3 | TRBD1 | TGTGCCAGAAGGGCCCGGGACAGGGTAAGAAGGGTAGGAAACACCATATATTTT | CARRARDRVRRVGNTIYF
TRBJ1-2 | once | TRBV28 | - | TGTGCCAGCAGAGCCGGGAGTGGGGGCTACACCTTC | CASRAGSGGYTF
TRBJ2-3 | - | TRBV4-1 | TRBD2 | TGCGCCAGCAGCCGGGGACTAGCGGGGAACCCTAGCACAGATACGCAGTATTTT | CASSRGLAGNPSTDTQYF
TRBJ1-6 | - | TRBV6-5 | - | TGTGCCAGCAGGGTCCCGGCACAGGGACATTCACCCCTCCACTTT | CASRVPAQGHSPLHF
TRBJ2-1 | once | TRBV11-3 | - | TGTGCCAGCAGCTTAGAAGAAGGGGTAGTGCGACAGTTCTTC | CASSLEEGVVRQFF
TRBJ1-1 | - | TRBV7-9 | - | TGTGCCAGCAGCTTACAAACTGAAGCTTTCTTT | CASSLQTEAFF
TRBJ1-1 | - | TRBV2 | - | TGTGCCAGCAGTGTTGACTTTAACACTGAAGCTTTCTTT | CASSVDFNTEAFF
TRBJ1-3 | - | TRBV7-2 | - | TGTGCCAGCAGTCCTCCGGGAACCCGTAACACCATATATTTT | CASSPPGTRNTIYF
TRBJ1-1 | - | TRBV5-1 | - | TGCGCCAGCAGCTTGTCAGGGATCATGAACACTGAAGCTTTCTTT | CASSLSGIMNTEAFF
TRBJ2-1 | - | TRBV20-1 | - | TGCAGTGCTAGATCCAGAAATGAGCAGTTCTTC | CSARSRNEQFF
TRBJ2-2 | - | TRBV7-2 | TRBD1 | TGTGCCAGCAGCCCCCGGACAGGCTTGACCGGGGAGCTGTTTTTT | CASSPRTGLTGELFF
TRBJ1-2 | - | TRBV9 | TRBD1 | TGTGCCAGCAGCGTAGTCACAGGGGGTTGGGTTGGCTACACCTTC | CASSVVTGGWVGYTF
TRBJ2-3 | once | TRBV4-1 | - | TGCGCCAGCAGCCAATTGGGATATACGCAGTATTTT | CASSQLGYTQYF
TRBJ2-7 | few | TRBV15 | - | TGTGCCACCAGCAGAGTGGCGACCCCCGGTGACGAGCAGTACTTC | CATSRVATPGDEQYF
TRBJ1-5 | - | TRBV5-1 | - | TGCGCCAGCAGCTTGGCTGGGGCGGATTATCAGCCCCAGCATTTT | CASSLAGADYQPQHF
TRBJ1-2 | once | TRBV27 | - | TGTGCCAGCAGTTTATTTCCGGCTAACTATGGCTACACCTTC | CASSLFPANYGYTF
TRBJ2-7 | once | TRBV7-7 | - | TGTGCTAGCAGCCCTGGCGGCATACTCTCCTACGAGCAGTACTTC | CASSPGGILSYEQYF
TRBJ1-1 | - | TRBV19 | - | TGTGCCAGTAGTATAGAGCAGGGGATGAACACTGAAGCTTTCTTT | CASSIEQGMNTEAFF
TRBJ1-4 | - | TRBV5-1 | - | TGCGCCAGCAGCTCTTCAGGGGTAACTAATGAAAAACTGTTTTTT | CASSSSGVTNEKLFF
TRBJ2-5 | - | TRBV5-4 | TRBD2 | TGTGCCAGCAGAACTCTAGCGGGGTCCCAAGAGACCCAGTACTTC | CASRTLAGSQETQYF
TRBJ2-3 | - | TRBV4-3 | TRBD2 | TGCGCCAGCAGCCAACAGATAGGGTTATTAGCGGGAGTAGATACGCAGTATTTT | CASSQQIGLLAGVDTQYF
TRBJ2-3 | - | TRBV11-2 | - | TGTGCCAGCAGCTGGCCTCAGACAGATACGCAGTATTTT | CASSWPQTDTQYF
TRBJ2-7 | - | TRBV27 | - | TGTGCCAGCAGTTTACAGGGCCTTGGGGCGTACGAGCAGTACTTC | CASSLQGLGAYEQYF
TRBJ1-3 | once | TRBV5-4 | - | TGTGCCAGCAGCCTACCCGAATCAAACACCATATATTTT | CASSLPESNTIYF
TRBJ1-1 | - | TRBV11-2 | - | TGTGCCAGCAGCTTAGATTGGGGCCGGGAAGCTTTCTTT | CASSLDWGREAFF
TRBJ1-2 | - | TRBV19 | - | TGTGCCAGTAGTATCGGGGGTGCGCGTAACTATGGCTACACCTTC | CASSIGGARNYGYTF
TRBJ2-3 | - | TRBV7-3 | TRBD2 | TGTGCCAGCAGCTTAGGACTAGCTTACCACACAGATACGCAGTATTTT | CASSLGLAYHTDTQYF
TRBJ1-5 | - | TRBV2 | - | TGTGCCAGCAGGGACAGCTATAGCAATCAGCCCCAGCATTTT | CASRDSYSNQPQHF
TRBJ2-3 | - | TRBV4-1 | TRBD2 | TGCGCCAGCAGCCAAGTTGCGGGGGGGCCAGATACGCAGTATTTT | CASSQVAGGPDTQYF